This T cell receptor beta chain was observed in a study of cytomegalovirus exposure and HLA in healthy donors. Study results and caveats: Some TCR beta chains (roughly 160 of them) were listed as cytomegalovirus-associated.

Amplification used 60 Vbeta primers and 13 Jbeta primers. Sequenced by immunoSEQ multiplex PCR; TCRdb stores in-frame clones only, minus some. The sample contains 150,000 to 200,000 clones, more than 9.5% of which appear only once. CDR3 length: 14 residues. The V gene's germline CDR1 is SQVTM and CDR2 ANQGSEA. Trimming left V 6 bases short and J 3 bases short, with 18 bases between. This clone was counted a few times. Its antigen is not known. Sequencing input: PBMCs. This sequence joins TRBV29-1 and TRBJ2-7, with TRBD1 as a possible D gene (6 bases). The origin of this receptor is a man over 45 in good health and CMV-seropositive. The CDR3 protein is CSVGRDNEGYEQYF. The CDR3 DNA follows: TGCAGCGTCGGCCGGGACAACGAGGGCTACGAGCAGTACTTC.